This TCR beta chain was obtained from a study of T cells of healthy individuals. The table lists this clonotype with many counts. TCRdb recomputed calls from the 5' RACE reads with MiXCR, one row per CDR3 protein. The data hold some 41,000 distinct CDR3 sequences, with more than 4.5% observed a single time. In germline, CDR1 is SGHAT, CDR2 FQDESV (reference sequence). The V and J ends lost 2 bases and 1 base respectively, with 9 bases between them. This CDR3 region has 15 residues. This TCR was sampled from a human donor in good health. The chain uses TRBV11-1 and TRBJ2-1; D is undetermined. DNA of the CDR3: TGTGCCAGCAGCTTACAGTCTGGGTCCTACAATGAGCAGTTCTTC. Amino acids: CASSLQSGSYNEQFF.